This is a list of T cell receptor beta chains from one sample in a study of blood T cell repertoires in COVID-19. Sequencing was performed with immunoSEQ multiplex PCR; in TCRdb, only in-frame clones are kept and a portion is missing. The sample shows some 320,000 clones, about 90% of them seen only once. The sample consisted of peripheral blood. The receptors shown here come from a woman aged 45-65 years who had recovered from COVID-19. The CDR3 runs from the conserved cysteine through the conserved F or W. Fields, in order: J gene, V gene, D gene, clone size, CDR3 DNA, CDR3 protein. The D gene is left open where the match is weak. Not all rows give a size; the values are once, few, many and, for expanded clones, a class.

TRBJ1-2	TRBV28	TRBD1	-	TGTGCCAGCAGCCGGACAGGGTATGGCTACACCTTC	CASSRTGYGYTF
TRBJ1-3	TRBV7-2	-	-	TGTGCCAGCAGCTTAAACGTGGGGGCTGGTGGAAACACCATATATTTT	CASSLNVGAGGNTIYF
TRBJ1-1	TRBV4-2	TRBD1	-	TGTGCCAGCAGCCCTTACCCGGGACAGGGCATAACGAACACTGAAGCTTTCTTT	CASSPYPGQGITNTEAFF
TRBJ2-1	TRBV9	-	-	TGTGCCAGCAGCCAAGTGGGCGCTGGATCCTACAATGAGCAGTTCTTC	CASSQVGAGSYNEQFF
TRBJ1-6	TRBV6-5	-	-	TGTGCCACCAAAATTGACCGGGACACTGGTTCACCCCTCCACTTT	CATKIDRDTGSPLHF
TRBJ1-6	TRBV19	TRBD1	-	TGTGCCAGTAGTATTGGACAGGTGAACAATTCACCCCTCCACTTT	CASSIGQVNNSPLHF
TRBJ1-2	TRBV7-9	-	-	TGTGCCAGCAGCTTGGAGGGGCGATATGGCTACACCTTC	CASSLEGRYGYTF
TRBJ2-5	TRBV24-1	TRBD2	-	TGTGCCACCAGTGATCAGGGGGGACTAGCGGGAGAGACCCAGTACTTC	CATSDQGGLAGETQYF
TRBJ1-4	TRBV28	-	-	TGTGCCAGCAGAGATGCGGGAGATAATGAAAAACTGTTTTTT	CASRDAGDNEKLFF
TRBJ2-3	TRBV6-5	TRBD2	-	TGTGCCAGCAGTTACTCCGGACTAGCGGGAGGAGATACGCAGTATTTT	CASSYSGLAGGDTQYF
TRBJ2-5	TRBV2	TRBD2	-	TGTGCCAGCAGTTCGGGGTCCGGGACTAGCGGGAGTGGGGAGACCCAGTACTTC	CASSSGSGTSGSGETQYF
TRBJ2-3	TRBV7-9	TRBD1	-	TGTGCCAGCAGCTCCTTAAGGACAGGGGGACCTACGCAGTATTTT	CASSSLRTGGPTQYF
TRBJ2-5	TRBV7-8	-	once	TGTGCCAGCAACCCGGACGGCTTGGGGCCCCAGTACTTC	CASNPDGLGPQYF
TRBJ1-1	TRBV7-2	-	-	TGTGCCAGCAGCTCGAGACCCAGGGGTAGGTACACTGAAGCTTTCTTT	CASSSRPRGRYTEAFF
TRBJ2-7	TRBV7-9	TRBD1	-	TGTGCCAGCAGCTCAGTACAGGGGCCGACCTACGAGCAGTACTTC	CASSSVQGPTYEQYF
TRBJ2-1	TRBV7-2	-	-	TGTGCCAGCAGCTTAGTTGCCAGGGCCTACAATGAGCAGTTCTTC	CASSLVARAYNEQFF
TRBJ2-7	TRBV6-5	-	-	TGTGCCAGCTACCAATGGGAGTTAGCCTACGAGCAGTACTTC	CASYQWELAYEQYF